This T cell receptor beta chain stems from a study of T cell repertoires in cytomegalovirus infection. As for the study in general: Signatures in public TCR beta sequences pointed to both CMV infection and matching HLA type.

Trimming removed 2 bases at V and 2 bases at J, with 17 bases between. Germline V gene sequence: CDR1 MNHEY, CDR2 SVGEGT. The CDR3 contains 17 residues. TCRdb itself ran the reads through MiXCR, one entry per CDR3 protein. The sample contains 150,000 to 200,000 distinct CDR3 sequences, roughly 19% of which appear only once. Findings of the study overall: Summed public TCR beta family frequency identified CMV carriers bearing the relevant HLA. Dominating the ex vivo response were TCR beta clonotypes that were CMV-specific and HLA-C-restricted.

This clonotype was observed a handful of times. The antigen is undetermined. The TCR comes from a human donor in good health (CMV status not recorded). Some clones in this sample may be carry-over from other donors' samples. The specimen was PBMCs. The chain combines TRBV6-2 or TRBV6-3 with TRBJ2-3; the D gene is possibly TRBD2 (5 bases). CDR3 in amino acids: CASSYPTLRETTDTQYF. In DNA form, the CDR3 reads TGTGCCAGCAGTTACCCTACATTAAGGGAGACCACAGATACGCAGTATTTT.